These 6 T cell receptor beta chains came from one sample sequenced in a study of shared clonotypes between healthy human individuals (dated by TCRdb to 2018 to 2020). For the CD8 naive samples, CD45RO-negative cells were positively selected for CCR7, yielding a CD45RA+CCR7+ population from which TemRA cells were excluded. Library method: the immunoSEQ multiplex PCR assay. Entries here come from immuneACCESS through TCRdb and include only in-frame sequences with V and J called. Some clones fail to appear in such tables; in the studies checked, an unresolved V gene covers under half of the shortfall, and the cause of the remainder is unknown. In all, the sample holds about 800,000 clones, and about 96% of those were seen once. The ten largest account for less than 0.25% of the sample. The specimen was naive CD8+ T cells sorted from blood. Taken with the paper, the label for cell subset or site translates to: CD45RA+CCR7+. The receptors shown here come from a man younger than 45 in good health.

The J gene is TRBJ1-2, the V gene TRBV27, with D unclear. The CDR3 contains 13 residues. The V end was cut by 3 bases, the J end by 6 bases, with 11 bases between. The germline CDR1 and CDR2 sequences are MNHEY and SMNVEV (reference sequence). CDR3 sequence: CASSFGKTNGYTF. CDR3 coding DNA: TGTGCCAGCAGTTTTGGGAAGACGAATGGCTACACCTTC.

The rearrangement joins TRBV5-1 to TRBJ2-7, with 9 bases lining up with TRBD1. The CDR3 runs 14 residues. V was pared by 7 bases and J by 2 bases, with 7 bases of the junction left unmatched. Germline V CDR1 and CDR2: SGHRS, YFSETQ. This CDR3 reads CASGAGTGTYEQYF. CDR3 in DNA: TGCGCCAGCGGTGCCGGGACAGGGACCTACGAGCAGTACTTC.

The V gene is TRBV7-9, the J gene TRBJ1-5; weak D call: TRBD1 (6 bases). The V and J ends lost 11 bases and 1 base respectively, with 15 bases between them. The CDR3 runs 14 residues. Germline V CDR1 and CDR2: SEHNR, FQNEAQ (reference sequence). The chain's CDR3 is CAGSEGGSNQPQHF. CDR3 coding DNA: TGTGCCGGTTCCGAAGGGGGGAGCAATCAGCCCCAGCATTTT.

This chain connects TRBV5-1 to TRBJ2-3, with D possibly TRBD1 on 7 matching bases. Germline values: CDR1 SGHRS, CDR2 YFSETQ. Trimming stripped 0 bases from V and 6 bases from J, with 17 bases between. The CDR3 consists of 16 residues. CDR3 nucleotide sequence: TGCGCCAGCAGCTTGGGCACAGGGGAGGTAATGGATACGCAGTATTTT. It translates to CASSLGTGEVMDTQYF.

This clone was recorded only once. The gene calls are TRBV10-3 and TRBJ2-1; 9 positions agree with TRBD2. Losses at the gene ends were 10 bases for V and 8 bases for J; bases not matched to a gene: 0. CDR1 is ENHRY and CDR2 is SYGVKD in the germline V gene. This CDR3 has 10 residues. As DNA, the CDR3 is TGTGCCAGCGGGGGGGATGAGCAGTTCTTC. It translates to CASGGDEQFF.

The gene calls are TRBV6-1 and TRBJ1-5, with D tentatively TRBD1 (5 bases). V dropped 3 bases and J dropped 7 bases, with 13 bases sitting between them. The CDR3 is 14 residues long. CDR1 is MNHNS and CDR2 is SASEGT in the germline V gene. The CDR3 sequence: CASSDSGTWQPQHF. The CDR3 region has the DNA TGTGCCAGCAGTGATAGCGGGACTTGGCAGCCCCAGCATTTT.